This T cell receptor beta chain emerged from a study of CD8+CD57+ T cells in acquired aplastic anemia. Study background: Sorted CD4+ and CD8+ cells gave a mean 3.2 ug DNA, range about 0.19 to 27.4 ug. Broader study findings: Patients and controls turned out to have twenty-nine CD8+ CDR3 sequences in common.

As concerns this clonotype: No antigen is known for it.

Genomic DNA acted as the template from which TCR beta VDJ combination and CDR3 sequence profiling were carried out. TCRdb reprocessed the reads with MiXCR, giving one entry per CDR3 protein. The sample holds 250,000 to 350,000 distinct CDR3 sequences; under 60% are singletons and the top ten take 1.3%. For sequencing, patients were chosen who had shown expansion of CD8+CD57+ cells by flow cytometry. This TCR was sampled from a human donor with aplastic anemia. Sequences were obtained from sorted CD4+, CD8+, or CD8+CD57+ T cells (not recorded which) from PBMCs.

CDR3 in DNA: TGTGCCAGCACTGGGGGCGGACTAGCGGTTTACAATGAGCAGTTCTTC. Encoded protein: CASTGGGLAVYNEQFF. The V call is TRBV9, the J call TRBJ2-1, with TRBD2 matching over 10 bases. V lost 6 bases and J lost 4; bases outside the gene matches: 10. CDR1 is SGDLS and CDR2 is YYNGEE in the germline V gene. The CDR3 extends over 16 amino acids.